This TCR beta chain was identified during a study of vaccination effects on CD4 cells after COVID-19 (dated 2022 in TCRdb). Regarding the complete study: Each participant got two doses of an mRNA SARS-CoV-2 vaccine, either BNT162b2 or mRNA-1273. SARS-CoV-2 spike-specific CD4+ TCR repertoires from before and after mRNA vaccination were compared in COVID-19 convalescent patients and in infection-naive vaccine recipients. The full study included ten to eleven COVID-19 convalescent patients and several SARS-CoV-2-naive healthy vaccine recipients. Cultures from other donors in the study were sequenced with the Oncomine TCR Beta short-read assay on an Illumina iSeq 100.

The library relied on the immunoSEQ multiplex PCR assay. TCR beta CDR3 sequencing was performed on DNA from the cultured, isolated CD4+ T cells. On the authors' methods: Non-productive TCR sequences were removed and reads were trimmed to the CDR3 region, keeping CDR3s of at least 7 amino acids. The MANAFEST web app was used to identify antigen-specific clonotypes by comparing expansion in peptide wells with expansion in reference cultures. Positive clones required FDR<0.05 expansion versus reference and all other wells, odds ratio above 5, and frequency above 0.1% in two replicate wells. A clonotype was defined as cross-reactive if the clonotype was significantly expanded both in SARS-CoV-2 spike wells and in at least one common cold coronavirus spike condition. CDR3 similarity was assessed by Levenshtein distance with the stringdist R package, and unrooted trees were built with ape in R 3.6.1. TCRdb obtained this table from immuneACCESS and retained in-frame rearrangements with V and J assigned. These tables miss some clones; where compared with another copy, unresolved V genes account for less than half of the shortfall, and the remainder is unexplained. Clonal size and the V and J genes are those of that table, whereas D and trimming came from the DNA. Across this sample there are tens of thousands of clones, with under 90% seen only once. 9% to 15% of the sample is taken by the ten largest.

To identify antigen-specific CD4+ T cell clonotypes by their expansion, the ViraFEST assay first stimulated PBMC with viral peptide pools and then applied TCR sequencing. After around ten days of culture, CD4+ T cells were isolated with the EasySep CD4+ T cell isolation kit. Negative nucleocapsid antibody results before and after vaccination confirmed that the healthy vaccine recipients had no prior SARS-CoV-2 infection. Two million PBMC per well were cultured in IMDM with around 5% human AB serum, 10 IU/ml IL-2 and gentamicin, plus 10 ug/ml peptides. On days 3 and 7, half of the culture medium was replaced with fresh IL-2-containing medium. Unless otherwise noted, each peptide stimulation condition was cultured in triplicate wells. PBMC were separated from whole blood using Ficoll-Paque Plus gradient centrifugation and were then either cryopreserved at -140C or used fresh. Overlapping peptide pools spanned the spike proteins of SARS-CoV-2 and the common cold coronaviruses HCoV-NL63, HCoV-OC43 and HCoV-229E. The QIAamp micro DNA kit was used to extract genomic DNA from the cultured CD4+ T cells.

Results the study describes overall, beyond this receptor: The study was limited by a small number of convalescent patients and lacked early post-infection timepoints. Both infection-induced and vaccine-induced clones contracted markedly at late post-vaccination timepoints, which is consistent with waning T cell responses. Among healthy vaccine recipients, nearly all vaccine-induced clones were SARS-CoV-2 mono-reactive, and just 1 of 255 was cross-reactive with common cold coronaviruses.

Including the terminal cysteine and phenylalanine, the CDR3 comprises 17 residues. Only the CDR3 part of the read is kept: 51 bases, read in frame from the first base. As encoded in the germline V gene, CDR1 is SGHDT while CDR2 is YYEEEE. V gives up 4 bases and J gives up 0 bases, and the segment between their germline ends measures 17 bases. In the case of this clone: It has no known antigen specificity. Base-call qualities are not available, and no considerably larger clone is one nucleotide away.

The source of this sequence is a human donor who received a COVID-19 vaccine. The material was CD4+ T cells from PBMCs cultured with SARS-CoV-2 spike peptides, obtained before COVID-19 vaccination. The cell subset or site label corresponds to: SARS-CoV-2 spike overlapping peptide pool stimulation. The sequence links TRBV5-6 to TRBJ1-3, with no D gene named confidently. The CDR3 protein sequence reads: CASSPRWQLISGNTIYF. In nucleotides, the sequence is TGTGCCAGCAGCCCAAGGTGGCAGCTGATCTCTGGAAACACCATATATTTT.